This TCR beta chain derives from a study of OX40 agonist ivuxolimab in advanced cancers. Germline-derived CDR1 and CDR2 are SNHLY and FYNNEI. The length of the CDR3 is 14 residues. V was pared by 2 bases and J by 5 bases, with 13 bases between. In this sample, this clone turned up a few times. Using immunoSEQ multiplex PCR, the repertoire was profiled, and TCRdb retains in-frame clones only, with some absent. The data show under 60,000 clones, with 94% seen just once and around 12% held by the top ten. This TCR derives from an adult with an advanced solid tumor such as melanoma, head and neck, liver or kidney cancer. Specimen: CD4+ or CD8+ T cells sorted from blood, collected in a trial of the OX40 agonist ivuxolimab. V usage is TRBV2 and J usage is TRBJ2-7; no reliable D call. CDR3 sequence reads: CASSEKGRSDEQYF. The CDR3 region has the DNA TGTGCCAGCAGTGAAAAGGGCAGGTCCGACGAGCAGTACTTC.